This is a list of T cell receptor beta chains from one sample in a study of T cell changes during pregnancy in multiple sclerosis. The protocol was immunoSEQ multiplex PCR, while the TCRdb copy is restricted to in-frame clones and leaves out a portion. The sample shows approximately 89,000 clones, approximately 93% of them seen only once. Source: peripheral blood, taken after pregnancy. Receptor source: a female donor in good health, enrolled as a control in a pregnancy study. The CDR3 runs from the conserved cysteine through the conserved F or W. Each record gives: clone size, J gene, D gene, V gene, CDR3 DNA, CDR3 protein. A D gene is named only where the DNA matches it firmly. Not every row has a clone size; where given, it reads once, few, many or a size class.

>NA|TRBJ2-5|TRBD2|TRBV25-1
TGTGCCAGCAGTGATGCGGGAGGCCAAGAGACCCAGTACTTC
CASSDAGGQETQYF
>NA|TRBJ2-1|TRBD1|TRBV7-9
TGTGCCAGCAGCGCCCGGGACAGCTACAATGAGCAGTTCTTC
CASSARDSYNEQFF
>NA|TRBJ2-3|TRBD2|TRBV4-1
TGCGCCAGCAGCCAATTTCCCTTAGCTAGCGGAGATACGCAGTATTTT
CASSQFPLASGDTQYF
>NA|TRBJ2-5|NA|TRBV5-1
TGCGCCAGCAGCTTGGGCCGGACTACAACCTTACAAGAGACCCAGTACTTC
CASSLGRTTTLQETQYF
>once|TRBJ2-2|NA|TRBV7-2
TGTGCCAGCAGCTTCCAACCTCCGGGAACCGGGGAGCTGTTTTTT
CASSFQPPGTGELFF
>NA|TRBJ2-3|NA|TRBV4-2
TGTGCCAGCAGCCAAGAGGCTACTAGCAAAATTACGACGCAGTATTTT
CASSQEATSKITTQYF
>few|TRBJ2-7|NA|TRBV30
TGTGCCTGGAGTCCACAGGCCTACGAGCAGTACTTC
CAWSPQAYEQYF
>once|TRBJ2-2|NA|TRBV2
TGTGCCAGCATGGCCAGGGACACCGGGGAGCTGTTTTTT
CASMARDTGELFF
>NA|TRBJ2-1|TRBD2|TRBV5-1
TGCGCCAGCAGCTTGGCCCTAGCGGGTTTAGAGCAGTTCTTC
CASSLALAGLEQFF
>NA|TRBJ2-5|TRBD1|TRBV10-1
TGCGCCAGCAGTGAGTGGACAGGGACCTTCGGGGAGACCCAGTACTTC
CASSEWTGTFGETQYF
>NA|TRBJ1-2|TRBD1|TRBV5-1
TGCGCCAGCAGCCCGGGGCCGGGACAGGGGGCAGTCTACACCTTC
CASSPGPGQGAVYTF
>NA|TRBJ1-4|NA|TRBV27
TGTGCCAGCAGCGGAGTGGGGCAAAGACTGTTTTTT
CASSGVGQRLFF
>NA|TRBJ1-2|NA|TRBV4-2
TGTGCCAGCAGCCAAGATCAGGCCGCAAACTATGGCTACACCTTC
CASSQDQAANYGYTF
>NA|TRBJ2-7|NA|TRBV6-5
TGTGCCAGCAGTTACAGTCGGGGAGGTGAGCAGTACTTC
CASSYSRGGEQYF
>NA|TRBJ2-2|NA|TRBV5-1
TGCGCCAGCAGCTTGTCTCCCCTCAGCACCGGGGAGCTGTTTTTT
CASSLSPLSTGELFF
>NA|TRBJ2-7|NA|TRBV2
TGTGCCAGCATCCTGGGCCCTCGCTGGGAGCAGTACTTC
CASILGPRWEQYF
>NA|TRBJ1-5|TRBD1|TRBV7-9
TGTGCCAGCAGCGCCGGGACAGGGGTTGGGCAGCCCCAGCATTTT
CASSAGTGVGQPQHF
>NA|TRBJ2-7|NA|TRBV27
TGTGCCAGCAGTGGCAGCTCCTACGAGCAGTACTTC
CASSGSSYEQYF
>NA|TRBJ2-7|TRBD1|TRBV7-6
TGTGCCAGCAGCTTTCGGGACAGGGTCCACGAGCAGTACTTC
CASSFRDRVHEQYF
>NA|TRBJ1-5|NA|TRBV5-6
TGTGCCAGCAGCTTCGGGCCCGGGGGGCAGCCCCAGCATTTT
CASSFGPGGQPQHF
>NA|TRBJ2-3|NA|TRBV29-1
TGCAGCGTTGTCGGAGGGTCGGCTAGCACAGATACGCAGTATTTT
CSVVGGSASTDTQYF
>NA|TRBJ2-1|NA|TRBV5-1
TGCGCCAGCAGCCCCCGCACTAGTACAAAGGGCAATGAGCAGTTCTTC
CASSPRTSTKGNEQFF
>NA|TRBJ2-5|TRBD2|TRBV4-1
TGCGCCAGCAGACCGACTAGCGATCAAGAGACCCAGTACTTC
CASRPTSDQETQYF
>NA|TRBJ2-4|NA|TRBV6-1
TGTGCCAGCAGTGGGATCGGGGTGGGGGCCAAAAACATTCAGTACTTC
CASSGIGVGAKNIQYF
>once|TRBJ2-2|NA|TRBV2
TGTGCCAGCAGACCCAGGGCTACCGGGGAGCTGTTTTTT
CASRPRATGELFF
>NA|TRBJ1-5|NA|TRBV28
TGTGCCAGCACCTCCCCCGGGAGGGGGTCTCAGCCCCAGCATTTT
CASTSPGRGSQPQHF
>NA|TRBJ2-2|NA|TRBV2
TGTGCCAGCAGGAAAGACACCTTCACCGGGGAGCTGTTTTTT
CASRKDTFTGELFF
>NA|TRBJ1-4|NA|TRBV9
TGTGCCAGCAGCGTCTCAAACCAGGGGTTAGGTGAAAAACTGTTTTTT
CASSVSNQGLGEKLFF
>once|TRBJ2-7|TRBD1|TRBV6-4
TGTGCCAGCAGCAGTTCTACCCGTGGGGACAGGGAATACGAGCAGTACTTC
CASSSSTRGDREYEQYF
>NA|TRBJ1-2|NA|TRBV30
TGTGCCTGGTCGTCGGGTGGCTACTATGGCTACACCTTC
CAWSSGGYYGYTF
>NA|TRBJ1-2|NA|TRBV4-2
TGTGCCAGCAGCCACCCCCGACAGACAAACTATGACTACACCTTC
CASSHPRQTNYDYTF
>NA|TRBJ2-1|NA|TRBV5-4
TGTGCCAGCAGCTTGTCTTCTACGTCCTCCTACAATGAGCAGTTCTTC
CASSLSSTSSYNEQFF
>once|TRBJ2-3|TRBD1|TRBV11-3
TGTGCCAGCAGCTTAAGGCTCACAGGGGGCCCAGATACGCAGTATTTT
CASSLRLTGGPDTQYF
>NA|TRBJ2-1|TRBD2|TRBV7-2
TGTGCCAGCAGCTTAGACGGGGCGGGAGGGGTCAATGAGCAGTTCTTC
CASSLDGAGGVNEQFF
>NA|TRBJ2-3|TRBD2|TRBV5-4
TGTGCCAGCAGCCCGGGCGGGACTAGCGAACATACGCAGTATTTT
CASSPGGTSEHTQYF
>NA|TRBJ2-2|TRBD1|TRBV7-2
TGTGCCAGCAGCTTAGCAGGGGGCGGGTCGGGATACACCGGGGAGCTGTTTTTT
CASSLAGGGSGYTGELFF
>many|TRBJ2-2|TRBD2|TRBV6-4
TGTGCCAGCAGTGAACTAGCGGATAACACCGGGGAGCTGTTTTTT
CASSELADNTGELFF
>NA|TRBJ2-1|TRBD2|TRBV2
TGTGCCAGCAGTGAAAGGGCGGGAGTGTTTAATGAGCAGTTCTTC
CASSERAGVFNEQFF
>NA|TRBJ2-2|NA|TRBV27
TGTGCCAGCGGCCGGGTCCTCGGTACCGGGGAGCTGTTTTTT
CASGRVLGTGELFF
>NA|TRBJ2-1|TRBD2|TRBV5-4
TGTGCCAGCAGCTTGGAACTAGCGGGAGGATTCTCCTACAATGAGCAGTTCTTC
CASSLELAGGFSYNEQFF
>once|TRBJ2-6|TRBD2|TRBV10-3
TGTGCCATCGGGGGGGGTTTTGGGGCCAACGTCCTGACTTTC
CAIGGGFGANVLTF